This entry features one T cell receptor beta chain sequence. Only a few counts were recorded for this clone. Its antigen remains unidentified. There are no base qualities to consult, and no much larger clone falls within one base. The entire isolated RNA was reverse transcribed using the High Capacity cDNA Reverse Transcription Kit, and thus expressed TCRB transcripts were sequenced. Naive, central memory and regulatory T cell samples underwent deep immunoSEQ sequencing, averaging about 3.57 million total reads per sample. Sorted cells were lysed in RLT buffer, and RNA was extracted using DNase-treated RNeasy Micro or Mini kits according to cell number. To prevent cross-contamination, each cell subset was processed individually, whereas patient and healthy donor samples were processed jointly. The immunoSEQ multiplex PCR was used to amplify TCRB sequences from cDNA, yielding 87-bp fragments that span the CDR3 region. Sequencing of the amplicons was done on the Illumina HiSeq platform. In the paper's pipeline: PCR bias was corrected computationally using synthetic template baselines, and reads within Hamming distance 2 were collapsed, with unmergeable singletons discarded. Reads were aligned against IMGT to assign V, D and J genes, CDR3 length and insertions or deletions at six rearrangement sites. Within each subset, clonotype counts were normalized to sorted cell number, after which true diversity and Gini coefficients were computed with the tcR R package. The overlap coefficient, calculated on TCRB nucleotide sequences, was used to measure repertoire sharing. As a proxy for the pre-selection repertoire, out-of-frame TCRB sequences from naive cells were analyzed. TCRdb took this table from immuneACCESS and kept in-frame rearrangements with V and J called. Such tables lack part of the clones; where checked against another copy, unresolved V genes explain under half of the gap, and the rest is unexplained. From that table come the V and J calls and clone size; the DNA was used to work out D and trimming. The sample data list some 700,000 clones, and about an eighth of these were observed just once. 0.02% to 0.025% of the sample is in the top ten clones.

V trim: 6 bases; J trim: 3 bases; unmatched bases: 8. CDR1 MNHNS and CDR2 SASEGT were looked up in the germline V gene. From the cysteine through the phenylalanine, the CDR3 covers 14 amino acids. Solely the CDR3 DNA is kept, with 42 bases framed from the first base. Each donor gave one peripheral blood draw, averaging approximately 110 mL, which was collected into heparinised tubes. Naive, central memory, regulatory and stem cell-like memory CD4+ T cells were sorted on a BD FACSAria II using a panel including CD45RO, CCR7, CD25, CD127, CD95 and CD27. Purity was above 95% for every sorted population. PBMCs were isolated right away by Lymphoprep density gradient centrifugation and were stained directly, without culture. Samples were stained and sorted in pairs, with one healthy donor and one patient per experiment, so that batch effects were minimized. The sample originates from a study of beta chain features in type 1 diabetes (dated by TCRdb to between 2017 and 2018). Concerning the study at large: No differences in mean age, gender distribution, total cell number or subset yield were found between patients and healthy donors. In the study, TCRB repertoires of sorted circulating CD4+ T cell subsets from recently diagnosed type 1 diabetes patients were compared with those of matched healthy donors. A total of 107,917,701 sorted cells were examined across all samples, and the number of cells per subset was strongly correlated with RNA yield. Whereas all 30 or so donors provided naive and central memory subsets, regulatory and stem cell-like memory subsets were isolated from just 8 patients and about 8 healthy donors.

Study-wide conclusions, independent of this receptor: Shorter templates might have been favored by PCR, but patient and control samples were amplified and corrected together, so both groups would have been affected equally by any skew. HLA sub-analyses involved small numbers of individuals, so any influence of HLA type on TCRB rearrangement remained unresolved. Because cDNA rather than genomic DNA was sequenced, highly expressing activated cells could have been over-represented, although no difference in activation and CD3 levels was found between groups. At VDJ recombination sites, type 1 diabetes patients had fewer insertions and more deleted nucleotides, which implies abnormalities in thymic rearrangement. In all four CD4+ subsets, TCRB CDR3 length was moderately but significantly shorter in type 1 diabetes patients. Naive, central memory and regulatory TCRB repertoires appeared to be more similar among patients than among healthy donors.

The sequence derives from a young man with type 1 diabetes. Material for sequencing was naive CD4+ T cells from blood. According to the study, the label for this sample's cell subset or site signals: true naive CD4+ T cells. The chain is made from TRBV6-1 and TRBJ2-7, with 7 middle bases fitting TRBD1. Read as DNA, the sequence is TGTGCCAGCAGCGATAGACAGGGAATCTACGAGCAGTACTTC. The encoded protein is CASSDRQGIYEQYF.